Shown below are 24 T cell receptor beta chains from a single sample sequenced in a study of Graves' ophthalmopathy and Graves' hyperthyroidism. Beta-chain TCR CDR3 regions were amplified from RNA transcripts. First-round RT-PCR relied on HTBI primers, and a second-round multiplex PCR came next. TCRdb re-called the multiplex PCR reads with MiXCR, one entry per CDR3 protein. The sample has 600,000 to 950,000 distinct CDR3 sequences; 35% to 50% are singletons. Material: peripheral blood. Every receptor here comes from an adult man with Graves' ophthalmopathy.

About this clonotype: A far larger clone is a single base away, which makes a read error likely. The chain recombines TRBV19 with TRBJ2-5, with no clear D. This CDR3 is 13 amino acids long. Germline V CDR1 and CDR2: LNHDA, SQIVND (reference sequence). Here the CDR3 DNA reads TGTGCCGGTAGTTCGGGCAGCCAAGAGACCCAGTACTTC. Protein product: CAGSSGSQETQYF.

This clonotype was found many times. This chain joins TRBV19 and TRBJ1-3; D is unclear. The ends were cut back, 7 bases at V and 5 bases at J, with 15 bases in the middle. The CDR3 has 14 residues. CDR1 is LNHDA and CDR2 is SQIVND in the germline V gene (reference sequence). CDR3 residues: CASTIGGRRNTIYF. CDR3 DNA sequence: TGTGCCAGTACGATTGGAGGCCGAAGAAACACCATATATTTT.

In regard to this clonotype: A junction end diverges from the germline sequence, so it may reflect a read error. The chain links TRBV10-3 to TRBJ2-2, with 8 bases lining up with TRBD2. CDR3 size: 15 residues. The germline gives CDR1 ENHRY, CDR2 SYGVKD. The CDR3 bases are TGTGCCAGCAGTTACGGGACTAGATACACCGGGGAGCTGTTTTTT. Its protein product is CASSYGTRYTGELFF.

This clonotype has just a few counts. J is TRBJ2-5 and V is TRBV20-1; D not certain. CDR3 length equals 12 residues. Trimming pared 6 bases from V and 2 bases from J, leaving 10 bases between. Looked up from germline, CDR1 is DFQATT and CDR2 is SNEGSKA (reference sequence). This CDR3 reads CSAHKGQETQYF. CDR3 bases: TGCAGTGCGCACAAAGGACAAGAGACCCAGTACTTC.

This chain connects TRBV24-1 to TRBJ1-2; no firm D call. Germline assignment: CDR1 KGHDR and CDR2 SFDVKD. The CDR3 length is 13 residues. V was shortened by 4 bases and J by 3 bases, with 8 bases between the two germline ends. The CDR3 loop reads CATSDWEDYGYTF. In DNA, the CDR3 is TGTGCCACCAGTGACTGGGAGGACTATGGCTACACCTTC.

V gene TRBV2 combines with J gene TRBJ1-5; TRBD1 matches at 10 bases. This CDR3 has 17 amino acids. The ends lost 6 bases at V and 4 bases at J; junction bases unmatched: 12. Germline CDR1 and CDR2: SNHLY and FYNNEI. The CDR3 DNA reads as TGTGCCAGCAGCCCCAGCCAATGGGGACAGGGGAATCAGCCCCAGCATTTT. It encodes CASSPSQWGQGNQPQHF.

This clonotype came up once. The chain joins TRBV11-1 to TRBJ1-1; D is perhaps TRBD1 (5 bases). V lost 11 bases, J lost 5 bases, and 15 bases lay in between. There are 12 residues in the CDR3. Germline lookup yields CDR1 SGHAT and CDR2 FQDESV (reference sequence). CDR3 sequence (DNA): TGTGCCTGGAACCGGGGGGGGACTGAAGCTTTCTTT. Protein: CAWNRGGTEAFF. The entire variable domain, with the rest obtained from reference TRBV11-1 and TRBJ1-1, is as follows: EAEVAQSPRYKITEKSQAVAFWCDPISGHATLYWYRQILGQGPELLVQFQDESVVDDSQLPKDRFSAERLKGVDSTLKIQPAELGDSAMYLCAWNRGGTEAFFGQGTRLTVV.

The chain recombines TRBV11-2 with TRBJ2-5; D is perhaps TRBD1 (6 bases). V lost 5 bases, J lost 2 bases, and 15 bases lay in between. CDR3 length: 15 amino acids. Germline CDR1 reads SGHAT; CDR2 reads FQNNGV. DNA of the CDR3: TGTGCCAGCAGCCCGACAGGAACGGTGCAAGAGACCCAGTACTTC. Protein: CASSPTGTVQETQYF.

This clonotype was counted between two and nine times. The chain combines TRBV2 with TRBJ2-7; D not certain. CDR1 and CDR2 from the germline V gene are SNHLY and FYNNEI. CDR3 size: 14 residues. Trimming shortened V by 8 bases and J by 3 bases, and 17 bases separated the two germline ends. The CDR3 nucleotides read TGTGCCAGCTCCCGCGGTCCGTCATACTACGAGCAGTACTTC. Protein: CASSRGPSYYEQYF.

V usage is TRBV10-3 and J usage is TRBJ1-3, with 10 positions matching TRBD1. Unmatched junction bases numbered 6, after V lost 3 bases and J lost 1 base. The CDR3 length is 17 residues. In germline, CDR1 is ENHRY, CDR2 SYGVKD. The CDR3 is CAISDDRGRSSGNTIYF. The CDR3 coding sequence is TGTGCCATCAGTGATGACAGGGGGCGATCTTCTGGAAACACCATATATTTT.

This clonotype was observed many times. This sequence joins TRBV20-1 and TRBJ2-5; 7 bases fit TRBD2. The CDR3 consists of 15 residues. CDR1 DFQATT and CDR2 SNEGSKA come from the germline V gene (reference sequence). The V and J ends lost 0 bases and 5 bases, in that order; junction bases with no gene match: 9. The CDR3 region has the DNA TGCAGTGCTAGAGATGGGAGGGAGAAAGATGAGACCCAGTACTTC. Translation gives CSARDGREKDETQYF.

In regard to this clonotype: A much larger clone lies one base from this, so it may be a read error. CDR3 bases: TGTGCCAGCAGCATAGGACAGGGTGGCCACACCTTC. As protein: CASSIGQGGHTF. This sequence joins TRBV9 and TRBJ1-2; 8 nucleotides line up with TRBD1. Germline V lookup: CDR1 SGDLS, CDR2 YYNGEE. The CDR3 consists of 12 residues.

This clonotype came up many times. CDR3 sequence: CASSMTGGGTEAFF. For the CDR3, the DNA is TGTGCCAGCAGCATGACAGGGGGCGGCACTGAAGCTTTCTTT. The J gene is TRBJ1-1, the V gene TRBV7-3; 10 bases map to TRBD1. V trimming: 5 bases; J trimming: 4 bases; junction bases outside the gene matches: 4. The CDR3 has 14 amino acids. Germline CDR1 is SGHTA and CDR2 is FQGTGA. Using reference TRBV7-3 and TRBJ1-1 for the parts outside the CDR3, the full variable domain is GAGVSQTPSNKVTEKGKYVELRCDPISGHTALYWYRQSLGQGPEFLIYFQGTGAADDSGLPNDRFFAVRPEGSVSTLKIQRTERGDSAVYLCASSMTGGGTEAFFGQGTRLTVV.

A word on this clonotype: A much bigger clone sits one base away, suggesting this may be a read error. The chain combines TRBV10-1 with TRBJ1-2; unclear D gene. Germline loops: CDR1 WNHNN, CDR2 SYGVQD (reference sequence). CDR3 size: 12 residues. The CDR3 nucleotides are TGCGCCGGCAGTGACCATAACTATGGCTACACCTTC. The encoded protein is CAGSDHNYGYTF.

The V and J genes are TRBV20-1 and TRBJ1-4, with unresolved D. Germline CDR1 reads DFQATT; CDR2 reads SNEGSKA (reference sequence). V was shortened by 3 bases and J by 0 bases, with 8 bases between the two germline ends. This CDR3 comprises 14 residues. Here the CDR3 reads CSASSVATNEKLFF. The CDR3 DNA is TGCAGTGCTAGTTCTGTGGCAACTAATGAAAAACTGTTTTTT.

The gene calls are TRBV15 and TRBJ1-1; possibly TRBD1 for D (5 bases). The germline CDR1 and CDR2 sequences are LNHNV and YYDKDF (reference sequence). The CDR3 totals 14 residues. Trimming left V 3 bases short and J 0 bases short, with 8 bases between. CDR3 nucleotides: TGTGCCACCAGCAGCTTGGACATGAACACTGAAGCTTTCTTT. Protein: CATSSLDMNTEAFF.

In its sample, this clonotype was seen many times. V is TRBV2 and J is TRBJ2-5; either TRBD1 or TRBD2 may supply D (5 bases each). The CDR3 has 11 residues. Germline V gene data show CDR1 as SNHLY and CDR2 as FYNNEI. V was clipped by 10 bases and J by 5 bases, with 11 bases between them. The CDR3 sequence is CATQGGETQYF. In DNA, the CDR3 is TGTGCCACCCAGGGCGGGGAGACCCAGTACTTC.

Notes on this clonotype: The germline gene is not matched at one end of the junction; a read error may be the cause. V is TRBV10-3 and J is TRBJ1-4, with D unresolved. The CDR3 contains 18 residues. Germline loops: CDR1 ENHRY, CDR2 SYGVKD. CDR3 sequence: CASSLKSPLRTTNEKLFF. CDR3 bases: TGTGCCAGCAGTCTAAAAAGCCCGCTCCGGACAACTAATGAAAAACTGTTTTTT.

The chain carries TRBV24-1 and TRBJ1-5; TRBD1 is a possible D gene (5 bases). V was clipped by 4 bases and J by 7 bases, with 16 bases between them. The CDR3 runs 15 residues. The germline V gene has CDR1 KGHDR and CDR2 SFDVKD. The CDR3 loop is CATSDPGNGEQPQHF. In DNA form, the CDR3 reads TGTGCCACCAGTGACCCAGGGAACGGCGAACAGCCCCAGCATTTT.

The rearrangement joins TRBV11-2 to TRBJ1-2, with D maybe TRBD1 (5 bases). V lost 5 bases and J lost 7, with 11 bases in between. From germline, CDR1 is SGHAT and CDR2 FQNNGV. CDR3 size: 12 residues. The CDR3 region has the DNA TGTGCCAGCAGCAAAGGACATGTTGGCTACACCTTC. This translates into CASSKGHVGYTF.

The V gene is TRBV2, the J gene TRBJ2-7, with TRBD2 matching over 9 bases. Germline-derived CDR1 and CDR2 are SNHLY and FYNNEI. With V trimmed by 5 bases and J by 7 bases, 9 bases remained unmatched. CDR3 length equals 14 residues. The CDR3 spells CASSYIAGDGEQYF. The CDR3 region has the DNA TGTGCCAGCAGTTATATAGCGGGAGATGGGGAGCAGTACTTC. Looking up the rest from reference TRBV2 and TRBJ2-7 gives the full variable domain: EPEVTQTPSHQVTQMGQEVILRCVPISNHLYFYWYRQILGQKVEFLVSFYNNEISEKSEIFDDQFSVERPDGSNFTLKIRSTKLEDSAMYFCASSYIAGDGEQYFGPGTRLTVT.

This clonotype was seen ten or more times. The V call is TRBV15, the J call TRBJ1-6, with D hard to call. CDR1 is LNHNV and CDR2 is YYDKDF in the germline V gene (reference sequence). The CDR3 loop spans 13 amino acids. With 11 bases removed from V and 5 bases from J, the gap between germline ends came to 13 bases. CDR3 sequence: CAEGSWNNSPLHF. The CDR3 DNA sequence: TGTGCCGAGGGAAGCTGGAATAATTCACCCCTCCACTTT.

This clonotype came up a few times. This chain joins TRBV20-1 and TRBJ1-2; D may be TRBD1 (5 bases). Trimming took off 6 bases at V and 4 bases at J, with 18 bases between the two ends. This CDR3 is 14 amino acids long. Germline V gene lookup returns CDR1 DFQATT and CDR2 SNEGSKA (reference sequence). This CDR3 reads CSAVRGGEAYGYTF. CDR3 DNA sequence: TGCAGTGCCGTGCGGGGGGGAGAGGCCTATGGCTACACCTTC.

This clonotype showed up just a few times. The rearrangement uses TRBV5-6 and TRBJ2-5; possibly TRBD1 for D (5 bases). The V gene's germline CDR1 is SGHDT and CDR2 YYEEEE. CDR3 length equals 14 residues. V lost 0 bases, J lost 4 bases, and 10 bases lay in between. The CDR3 loop reads CASSLAGNGETQYF. CDR3 DNA sequence: TGTGCCAGCAGCTTGGCAGGGAACGGAGAGACCCAGTACTTC.